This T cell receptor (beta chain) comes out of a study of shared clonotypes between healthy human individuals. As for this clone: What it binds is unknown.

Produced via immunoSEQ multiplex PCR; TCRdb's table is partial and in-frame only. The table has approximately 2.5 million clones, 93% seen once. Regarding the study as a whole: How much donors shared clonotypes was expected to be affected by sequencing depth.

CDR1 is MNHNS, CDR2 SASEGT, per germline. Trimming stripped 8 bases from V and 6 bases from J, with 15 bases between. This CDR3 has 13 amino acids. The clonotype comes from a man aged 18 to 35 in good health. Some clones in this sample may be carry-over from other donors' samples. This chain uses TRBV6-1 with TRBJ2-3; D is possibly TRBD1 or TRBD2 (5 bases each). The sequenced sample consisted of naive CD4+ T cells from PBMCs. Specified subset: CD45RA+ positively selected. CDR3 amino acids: CASGKGPADTQYF. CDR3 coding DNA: TGTGCCAGCGGAAAGGGACCGGCGGATACGCAGTATTTT.